The source of this T cell receptor beta chain is a study of beta chain features in type 1 diabetes (dated by TCRdb to between 2018 and 2020). With respect to the entire study: No differences in mean age, gender distribution, total cell number or subset yield were found between patients and healthy donors. A total of just under 110,000,000 sorted cells were examined across all samples, and RNA yield correlated strongly with the number of cells per subset. In the study, TCRB repertoires of sorted circulating CD4+ T cell subsets from recently diagnosed type 1 diabetes patients were compared with those of matched healthy donors. Regulatory and stem cell-like memory subsets were isolated from only 8 patients and roughly 8 healthy donors, whereas naive and central memory subsets came from all 28 donors.

The germline V gene encodes CDR1 MDHEN and CDR2 SYDVKM. Including the terminal cysteine and phenylalanine, the CDR3 comprises 15 residues. CDR3 DNA only is kept here, 45 bases in frame from base 1. Trimming at the junction amounts to 0 bases on V and 5 bases on J, and the germline ends lie 11 bases apart. A single peripheral blood draw of around 0.11 L on average was collected from each donor into heparinised tubes. Using a panel that included CD45RO, CCR7, CD25, CD127, CD95 and CD27, naive, central memory, regulatory and stem cell-like memory CD4+ T cells were sorted on a BD FACSAria II. A purity above 98% was achieved for all sorted populations. Right away, PBMCs were isolated by Lymphoprep density gradient centrifugation and were stained directly, with no culture step. Samples were stained and sorted in pairs, with one healthy donor and one patient per experiment, so that batch effects were minimized.

The High Capacity cDNA Reverse Transcription Kit was used to reverse transcribe all of the isolated RNA, meaning that expressed TCRB transcripts were what got sequenced. Deep immunoSEQ sequencing was performed on naive, central memory and regulatory T cell samples, with an average of about 3.6 million total reads per sample. Sorted cells were lysed in RLT buffer and RNA was extracted with DNase-treated RNeasy Micro or Mini kits, depending on cell number. Each cell subset was processed on its own to prevent cross-contamination, while patient and healthy donor samples were processed together. Using the immunoSEQ multiplex PCR, TCRB sequences were amplified from cDNA into 87-bp fragments spanning the CDR3 region. Amplicons were sequenced on the Illumina HiSeq platform. Per the original workflow: PCR bias was corrected computationally using synthetic template baselines, and reads within Hamming distance 2 were collapsed, with unmergeable singletons discarded. Reads were aligned to IMGT to assign V, D and J genes, CDR3 length, and insertions or deletions at six rearrangement sites. Clonotype counts were normalized to sorted cell number within each subset before computing true diversity and Gini coefficients with the tcR R package. Repertoire sharing was quantified using the overlap coefficient calculated on TCRB nucleotide sequences. Out-of-frame TCRB sequences from naive cells were analyzed to stand in for the pre-selection repertoire. The source is immuneACCESS, and TCRdb retained only in-frame sequences with V and J called. Part of the clones is not carried over; for the studies checked, unresolved V genes explain less than half of this, and the remainder is unexplained. D and trimming come from the DNA, and the V and J calls and clone size come from that table. Here the sample has roughly 340,000 clones; around 12% occur a single time. In total, the top ten clones hold 0.0085% to 0.012% of the sample.

In the case of this clone: Its binding antigen is unknown. Per-base qualities were not stored, and no clone one base away is much larger.

Summary of the overall study and its limitations: Only small numbers of individuals were included in the HLA sub-analyses, which left unresolved whether HLA type had any influence on TCRB rearrangement. Fewer insertions and more nucleotide deletions at VDJ recombination sites were observed in patients with type 1 diabetes, implying thymic rearrangement abnormalities. Naive, central memory and regulatory TCRB repertoires appeared to be more similar among patients than among healthy donors. Because cDNA was sequenced instead of genomic DNA, highly expressing activated cells could be over-represented, though the groups showed no difference in activation or CD3 levels. Shorter templates might have been favored by PCR, but patient and control samples were amplified and corrected together, so both groups would have been affected equally by any skew. In all four CD4+ subsets, TCRB CDR3 length was moderately but significantly shorter in type 1 diabetes patients.

The chain joins TRBV28 to TRBJ1-5; TRBD1 is a weak D gene call, 5 bases matching. The receptor was derived from a young woman with type 1 diabetes. The sample was naive CD4+ T cells from blood. Read against the paper, the sample's cell subset or site label means: true naive CD4+ T cells. The DNA is as follows: TGTGCCAGCAGTTTATGGGGGACGGGAGATCAGCCCCAGCATTTT. Translation gives CASSLWGTGDQPQHF. The CDR3, completed at both ends by the reference TRBV28 and TRBJ1-5 genes, gives the full variable domain DVKVTQSSRYLVKRTGEKVFLECVQDMDHENMFWYRQDPGLGLRLIYFSYDVKMKEKGDIPEGYSVSREKKERFSLILESASTNQTSMYLCASSLWGTGDQPQHFGDGTRLSIL.